This T cell receptor beta chain was identified in a study of graft-versus-host responses after intestinal transplantation. Measured with immunoSEQ multiplex PCR; TCRdb has only the in-frame clones, and not every one. Here the sample spans 75,000 to 100,000 clones, roughly 88% being singletons. The CDR3 is 14 residues long. V was cut by 6 bases and J by 2 bases, with 14 bases left in between. Germline loops: CDR1 MDHEN, CDR2 SYDVKM. The chain is built from TRBV28 and TRBJ2-7; TRBD1 might be the D (6 bases). The receptor comes from a human patient who received an intestinal transplant, so some T cells may come from the graft donor. The sample consisted of PBMCs, taken 255 days after intestinal transplant. The CDR3 bases are TGTGCCAGCAGGCCGGGACACCCTACCTACGAGCAGTACTTC. Translating gives CASRPGHPTYEQYF.